This T cell receptor beta chain was obtained from a study of T-cell reconstitution after alpha-beta-depleted transplantation in children. A TCRbeta library incorporating unique molecular identifiers was prepared. TCRdb redid the calling of the PCR reads with MiXCR, one entry per CDR3 protein. The repertoire holds 200,000 or so distinct CDR3 sequences, with about 6% as singletons. This clonotype was found many times. The TCR comes from a girl under three years old with combined immunodeficiency, due to receive a stem cell transplant. The sample was PBMCs, taken before TCRalphabeta/CD19-depleted stem cell transplant.

CDR3 amino acids: CASSLDGLAGSHNEQFF. The CDR3 nucleotides read TGTGCCAGCAGCTTAGACGGACTAGCGGGGAGTCACAATGAGCAGTTCTTC. The chain employs TRBV13 and TRBJ2-1, with 12 positions matching TRBD2. V gave up 1 base and J gave up 5 bases; unmatched junction bases: 6. The CDR3 is 17 amino acids. CDR1 is PRHDT, CDR2 FYEKMQ, per germline (reference sequence). The variable domain in full, with the rest retrieved from reference TRBV13 and TRBJ2-1, is AAGVIQSPRHLIKEKRETATLKCYPIPRHDTVYWYQQGPGQDPQFLISFYEKMQSDKGSIPDRFSAQQFSDYHSELNMSSLELGDSALYFCASSLDGLAGSHNEQFFGPGTRLTVL.